This is a list of T cell receptor beta chains from one sample in a study of Tregs in tolerant kidney transplant recipients. This table comes from immunoSEQ multiplex PCR, and its TCRdb copy is limited to in-frame clones, with some not included. Of approximately 4,200 clones listed, approximately 85% are singletons. The source material was Tregs from blood, sampled before the transplant. The receptors originated from a human donor who received a combined kidney and bone marrow transplant. CDR3s include the opening cysteine and the closing phenylalanine or tryptophan. Each record gives: V gene, clone size, D gene, J gene, CDR3 DNA, CDR3 protein. D genes are given only for firm matches. Some rows mark clone size as missing; the rest say once, few, many or name a class of expanded clone.

V gene: TRBV7-8
clone size: -
D gene: -
J gene: TRBJ1-1
CDR3 DNA: TGTGCCAGCAGCTCCCAGAGGGTGTACACTGAAGCTTTCTTT
CDR3 protein: CASSSQRVYTEAFF

V gene: TRBV7-9
clone size: -
D gene: TRBD2
J gene: TRBJ2-3
CDR3 DNA: TGTGCCAGCAGCTTATTACGGGAGGGCACAGATACGCAGTATTTT
CDR3 protein: CASSLLREGTDTQYF

V gene: TRBV27
clone size: once
D gene: -
J gene: TRBJ2-5
CDR3 DNA: TGTGCCAGCAGTCAACGCCAGGGCCAAGAGACCCAGTACTTC
CDR3 protein: CASSQRQGQETQYF

V gene: TRBV29-1
clone size: -
D gene: -
J gene: TRBJ2-1
CDR3 DNA: TGCAGCCTATACAGGAGCCCGGGGGATGAGCAGTTCTTC
CDR3 protein: CSLYRSPGDEQFF

V gene: TRBV5-1
clone size: -
D gene: -
J gene: TRBJ1-5
CDR3 DNA: TGCGCCAGCAGCTTGGGGGCCAGTGATAGCAATCAGCCCCAGCATTTT
CDR3 protein: CASSLGASDSNQPQHF

V gene: TRBV6-1
clone size: -
D gene: TRBD1
J gene: TRBJ1-5
CDR3 DNA: TGTGCCACTTCGGACAGGGCCAGCAATCAGCCCCAGCATTTT
CDR3 protein: CATSDRASNQPQHF

V gene: TRBV18
clone size: -
D gene: TRBD2
J gene: TRBJ2-2
CDR3 DNA: TGTGCCAGCTCACCTAGCGGGTTCCCCTCATCCGGGGAGCTGTTTTTT
CDR3 protein: CASSPSGFPSSGELFF

V gene: TRBV7-2
clone size: -
D gene: TRBD2
J gene: TRBJ2-3
CDR3 DNA: TGTGCCAGCAGCTCAAGACTAGCGGGTATCACAGATACGCAGTATTTT
CDR3 protein: CASSSRLAGITDTQYF

V gene: TRBV28
clone size: -
D gene: TRBD2
J gene: TRBJ2-7
CDR3 DNA: TGTGCCAGCAGTCCCATCCCCTCACTAGCGGGAGGGCCCGGGGAGCAGTACTTC
CDR3 protein: CASSPIPSLAGGPGEQYF

V gene: TRBV30
clone size: -
D gene: -
J gene: TRBJ2-2
CDR3 DNA: TGTGCCTGGAGGGATAGGGGTCGGTCCGGGGAGCTGTTTTTT
CDR3 protein: CAWRDRGRSGELFF

V gene: TRBV5-1
clone size: once
D gene: -
J gene: TRBJ2-2
CDR3 DNA: TGCGCCAGCAGCTTGGAGGGCAGGGCTCGCACCGGGGAGCTGTTTTTT
CDR3 protein: CASSLEGRARTGELFF

V gene: TRBV6-9
clone size: -
D gene: -
J gene: TRBJ1-2
CDR3 DNA: TGTGCCAGCAGTTCCGGGACAAACTATGGCTACACCTTC
CDR3 protein: CASSSGTNYGYTF

V gene: TRBV6-1
clone size: -
D gene: -
J gene: TRBJ2-2
CDR3 DNA: TGTGCCAGCAGGATGACTAGCACCGGGGAGCTGTTTTTT
CDR3 protein: CASRMTSTGELFF

V gene: TRBV7-2
clone size: -
D gene: -
J gene: TRBJ2-1
CDR3 DNA: TGTGCCAGCAGCTTAGCGTCGTGGAGTGAGCAGTTCTTC
CDR3 protein: CASSLASWSEQFF

V gene: TRBV19
clone size: -
D gene: TRBD2
J gene: TRBJ2-5
CDR3 DNA: TGTGCCAGTACCCCGACTAGCGGGGTGCAAGAGACCCAGTACTTC
CDR3 protein: CASTPTSGVQETQYF

V gene: TRBV27
clone size: -
D gene: TRBD1
J gene: TRBJ2-3
CDR3 DNA: TGTGCCAGCAGTTCCACTGGACAGGGGGTTAGAGATACGCAGTATTTT
CDR3 protein: CASSSTGQGVRDTQYF

V gene: TRBV15
clone size: -
D gene: TRBD1
J gene: TRBJ1-1
CDR3 DNA: TGTGCCACCAGCAGAGTCGGGCTTCTACAGGGGAATAACACTGAAGCTTTCTTT
CDR3 protein: CATSRVGLLQGNNTEAFF

V gene: TRBV10-3
clone size: -
D gene: TRBD2
J gene: TRBJ2-5
CDR3 DNA: TGTGCCATCAGTGACTGGGTACTAGCGGGAGGGCCGTCCCAAGAGACCCAGTACTTC
CDR3 protein: CAISDWVLAGGPSQETQYF

V gene: TRBV19
clone size: -
D gene: TRBD2
J gene: TRBJ2-1
CDR3 DNA: TGTGCCAGTAGTACGGGACTAGCGGGAGGTGAGCAGTTCTTC
CDR3 protein: CASSTGLAGGEQFF

V gene: TRBV21-1
clone size: -
D gene: -
J gene: TRBJ1-2
CDR3 DNA: TGTGCCAGCAGCGGGGACAGGGGCTATGGCTACACCTTC
CDR3 protein: CASSGDRGYGYTF

V gene: TRBV18
clone size: -
D gene: TRBD1
J gene: TRBJ1-1
CDR3 DNA: TGTGCCAGCTCACGAGACAGGGGCGAGACTGAAGCTTTCTTT
CDR3 protein: CASSRDRGETEAFF

V gene: TRBV7-2
clone size: -
D gene: -
J gene: TRBJ2-7
CDR3 DNA: TGTGCCAGCAGCTTAGGACAGAACTACGAGCAGTACTTC
CDR3 protein: CASSLGQNYEQYF

V gene: TRBV28
clone size: -
D gene: -
J gene: TRBJ1-2
CDR3 DNA: TGTGCCAGCAGTTTAATGCAGGGAAAGTACTATGGCTACACCTTC
CDR3 protein: CASSLMQGKYYGYTF

V gene: TRBV10-3
clone size: -
D gene: TRBD1
J gene: TRBJ2-1
CDR3 DNA: TGTGCCACCTGTGGGGACAGCTCCTACAATGAGCAGTTCTTC
CDR3 protein: CATCGDSSYNEQFF

V gene: TRBV5-1
clone size: -
D gene: -
J gene: TRBJ1-1
CDR3 DNA: TGCGCCAGCAGCTTGGCGGGGGGACATCGGAAGGTTACGAACACTGAAGCTTTCTTT
CDR3 protein: CASSLAGGHRKVTNTEAFF

V gene: TRBV28
clone size: -
D gene: TRBD1
J gene: TRBJ1-5
CDR3 DNA: TGTGCCAGCAAACGACAGGGGGTTGGCAGTCAGCCCCAGCATTTT
CDR3 protein: CASKRQGVGSQPQHF

V gene: TRBV4-2
clone size: -
D gene: -
J gene: TRBJ2-7
CDR3 DNA: TGTGCCAGCAGCCAGACAGGTGGCGGTAGCTACGAGCAGTACTTC
CDR3 protein: CASSQTGGGSYEQYF

V gene: TRBV28
clone size: -
D gene: -
J gene: TRBJ2-7
CDR3 DNA: TGTGCCAGCAGTCGACAGACCCACGAGCAGTACTTC
CDR3 protein: CASSRQTHEQYF

V gene: TRBV27
clone size: -
D gene: TRBD1
J gene: TRBJ2-1
CDR3 DNA: TGTGCCAGCAGGCTGTACGACAGGGCTGGCAATGAGCAGTTCTTC
CDR3 protein: CASRLYDRAGNEQFF

V gene: TRBV6-1
clone size: -
D gene: -
J gene: TRBJ1-2
CDR3 DNA: TGTGCCAGCAGAGCTGGTAACTATGGCTACACCTTC
CDR3 protein: CASRAGNYGYTF

V gene: TRBV18
clone size: -
D gene: TRBD2
J gene: TRBJ2-7
CDR3 DNA: TGTGCCAGCTCACTGAGTCCGGGACTAGCGGGAGGGCGTTCCTACGAGCAGTACTTC
CDR3 protein: CASSLSPGLAGGRSYEQYF

V gene: TRBV7-3
clone size: -
D gene: -
J gene: TRBJ2-3
CDR3 DNA: TGTGCCAGCAGCTCAAACACAGATACGCAGTATTTT
CDR3 protein: CASSSNTDTQYF

V gene: TRBV18
clone size: -
D gene: -
J gene: TRBJ2-7
CDR3 DNA: TGTGCCAGCTCACCAGCACAGACCTACGAGCAGTACTTC
CDR3 protein: CASSPAQTYEQYF

V gene: TRBV5-1
clone size: once
D gene: -
J gene: TRBJ2-3
CDR3 DNA: TGCGCCAGCAGCGGAGCCGTCGCGAGCACAGATACGCAGTATTTT
CDR3 protein: CASSGAVASTDTQYF

V gene: TRBV28
clone size: few
D gene: -
J gene: TRBJ2-7
CDR3 DNA: TGTGCCAGCAGTTCAGGTCCCTACGAGCAGTACTTC
CDR3 protein: CASSSGPYEQYF

V gene: TRBV11-2
clone size: -
D gene: TRBD2
J gene: TRBJ2-1
CDR3 DNA: TGTGCCAGCAGCCGCGGGACTAGCGGATACAATGAGCAGTTCTTC
CDR3 protein: CASSRGTSGYNEQFF

V gene: TRBV28
clone size: -
D gene: TRBD1
J gene: TRBJ1-5
CDR3 DNA: TGTGCCAGCGGGGACAGGGGTCTTCCAAATCAGCCCCAGCATTTT
CDR3 protein: CASGDRGLPNQPQHF

V gene: TRBV18
clone size: few
D gene: TRBD1
J gene: TRBJ1-2
CDR3 DNA: TGTGCCAGCTCACCAATGGGCCAGGGGGCCTATGGCTACACCTTC
CDR3 protein: CASSPMGQGAYGYTF

V gene: TRBV2
clone size: -
D gene: -
J gene: TRBJ2-7
CDR3 DNA: TGTGCCAGCGTAGTTGAGGCGGGACCAGCCTACGAGCAGTACTTC
CDR3 protein: CASVVEAGPAYEQYF

V gene: TRBV7-2
clone size: -
D gene: TRBD2
J gene: TRBJ2-7
CDR3 DNA: TGTGCCAGCAGCTTAGCGACTAGCGGGAGGGCCACGTCCTACGAGCAGTACTTC
CDR3 protein: CASSLATSGRATSYEQYF